This is a list of T cell receptor beta chains from one sample in a study of regulatory T cells in long-lasting Graves disease. TCRdb reprocessed the multiplex PCR reads via MiXCR and lists one record per CDR3 protein. The sample lists approximately 350,000 distinct CDR3 sequences; about an eighth were seen once. This same sample was also part of a study on T cells in Graves' hyperthyroidism and ophthalmopathy.

Sequencing was performed on peripheral blood mononuclear cells (PBMCs), taken at new diagnosis, from a patient treated with antithyroid drugs. All receptors come from a woman aged 18-29 years with Graves disease. CDR3s include the opening cysteine and the closing phenylalanine or tryptophan. The D gene is left open where the match is weak. A clone size is listed for some rows: how often the clone was seen (once, few, many), or a class if it is expanded.

V gene: TRBV12-3/TRBV12-4; J gene: TRBJ2-3; clone size: many; D gene: TRBD1; CDR3 DNA: TGTGCCAGCAGCTCCGGGACAGGGGGCTTGGATACGCAGTATTTT; CDR3 protein: CASSSGTGGLDTQYF
V gene: TRBV20-1; J gene: TRBJ2-7; clone size: many; D gene: -; CDR3 DNA: TGCAGTGCTAGCAGGAACTACGAGCAGTACTTC; CDR3 protein: CSASRNYEQYF
V gene: TRBV3-1; J gene: TRBJ2-3; clone size: few; D gene: -; CDR3 DNA: TGTGCCAGCAGCCTGTCGGGCCAAGCAGCCACAGATACGCAGTATTTT; CDR3 protein: CASSLSGQAATDTQYF
V gene: TRBV2; J gene: TRBJ1-5; clone size: few; D gene: -; CDR3 DNA: TGTGCCAACCCGTGGGTTGATAGCAATCAGCCCCAGCATTTT; CDR3 protein: CANPWVDSNQPQHF
V gene: TRBV3-1; J gene: TRBJ2-1; clone size: many; D gene: -; CDR3 DNA: TGTGCCAGTACTCCGGCAGTAGATTTCGGACAGCTCTCGGTCTTC; CDR3 protein: CASTPAVDFGQLSVF
V gene: TRBV19; J gene: TRBJ1-1; clone size: many; D gene: -; CDR3 DNA: TGTGCCAGTAGCCAATACGCATTACAGGCTGAAGCTTTCTTT; CDR3 protein: CASSQYALQAEAFF
V gene: TRBV20-1; J gene: TRBJ2-5; clone size: many; D gene: TRBD2; CDR3 DNA: TGCAGTGCTCGGGGGGGGTACCAAGAGACCCAGTACTTC; CDR3 protein: CSARGGYQETQYF
V gene: TRBV27; J gene: TRBJ2-1; clone size: -; D gene: -; CDR3 DNA: TGTGCCAGCAGTTTCGGTAGCGTCAATGAGCAGTTCTTC; CDR3 protein: CASSFGSVNEQFF
V gene: TRBV28; J gene: TRBJ1-1; clone size: many; D gene: TRBD1; CDR3 DNA: TGTGCCAGCAGCCTAGGGACAGGACCGAACACTGAAGCTTTCTTT; CDR3 protein: CASSLGTGPNTEAFF
V gene: TRBV5-1; J gene: TRBJ1-6; clone size: -; D gene: TRBD1; CDR3 DNA: TGCGCCAGCAGCCTTAGACAGGGGGGTCCGGCCCTCCACTTT; CDR3 protein: CASSLRQGGPALHF